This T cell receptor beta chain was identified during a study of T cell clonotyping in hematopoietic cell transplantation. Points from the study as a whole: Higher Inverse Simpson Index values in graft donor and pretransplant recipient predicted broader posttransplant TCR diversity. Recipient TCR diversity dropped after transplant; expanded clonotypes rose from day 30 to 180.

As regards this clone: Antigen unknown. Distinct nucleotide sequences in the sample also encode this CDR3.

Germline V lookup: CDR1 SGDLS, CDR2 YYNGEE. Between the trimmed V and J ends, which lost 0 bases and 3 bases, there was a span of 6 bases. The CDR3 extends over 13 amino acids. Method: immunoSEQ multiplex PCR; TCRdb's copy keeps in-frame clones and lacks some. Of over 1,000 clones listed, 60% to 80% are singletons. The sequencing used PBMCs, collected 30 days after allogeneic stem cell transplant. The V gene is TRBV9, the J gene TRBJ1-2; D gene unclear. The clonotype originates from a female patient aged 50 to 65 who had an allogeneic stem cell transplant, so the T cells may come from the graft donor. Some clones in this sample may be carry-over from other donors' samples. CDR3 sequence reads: CASSVGGDYGYTF. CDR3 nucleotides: TGTGCCAGCAGCGTAGGTGGGGACTATGGCTACACCTTC. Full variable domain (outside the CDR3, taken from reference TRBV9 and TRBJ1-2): DSGVTQTPKHLITATGQRVTLRCSPRSGDLSVYWYQQSLDQGLQFLIQYYNGEERAKGNILERFSAQQFPDLHSELNLSSLELGDSALYFCASSVGGDYGYTFGSGTRLTVV.